Included here is one T cell receptor (beta chain) sequence, with context. What it binds is unknown. No fewer than 7 million PBMCs went into each sample. The CDR3 totals 12 residues. This sample is drawn from a study of blood T cells in healthy people across ages. Study context: Per two T cells, about one barcoded beta molecule was captured through template switching. Findings of the study overall: Using unsorted PBMCs precluded a conclusive naive versus antigen-experienced comparison.

Using a J-beta primer mix together with a sample-barcoded 5' primer, a second PCR was run for roughly 6 to 12 cycles. TCRdb analysed the 5' RACE reads with MiXCR anew, one entry per CDR3 protein. The sample has 750,000 or so distinct CDR3 sequences, approximately 25% seen once. This same sample was also taken into another study, of T cells of mothers and their children. That investigation notes: Healthy Caucasian mothers, a few in number, and their six children were the donors.

This TCR was recovered from a boy aged 5-17 years in good health. The specimen was blood. V usage is TRBV21-1 and J usage is TRBJ2-3. TRBV21-1 is an annotated pseudogene. The DNA of the CDR3 is TGTGCCAGCCCCCTACGCACAGATACGCAGTATTTT. It codes for CASPLRTDTQYF.